These 30 T cell receptor beta chains originate from one sample sequenced in a study of brain T cells in children with intractable seizures. Clones were sequenced by immunoSEQ multiplex PCR, and TCRdb holds only the in-frame ones, with some missing. Seen here are about 340,000 clones, 85% to 95% observed once, and the top ten hold 4.5% to 7%. Stated time point: blood from clinic visit 5 months post-surgery; TSC patient then seizure free. The specimen was peripheral blood, collected about 5 months after surgery. The origin of the receptors is a boy under three years old with tuberous sclerosis and intractable seizures.

The chain joins TRBV7-2 to TRBJ2-7, with TRBD2 as a possible D gene (7 bases). From germline, CDR1 is SGHTA and CDR2 FQGNSA. The length of the CDR3 is 16 residues. V lost 3 bases to trimming and J lost 5 bases, with 20 bases between them. CDR3 region: CASSFDPWGGAHEQYF. CDR3 DNA sequence: TGTGCCAGCAGCTTCGACCCCTGGGGGGGGGCCCACGAGCAGTACTTC.

The chain has TRBV7-9 and TRBJ1-1, with D tentatively TRBD1 (5 bases). Trimming cost V 1 base and J 4 bases, with 7 bases left between them. CDR1 is SEHNR and CDR2 is FQNEAQ in the germline V gene (reference sequence). The CDR3 has 13 amino acids. The CDR3 loop reads CASSLVDSTEAFF. CDR3 in DNA: TGTGCCAGCAGCTTAGTAGACAGCACTGAAGCTTTCTTT.

This clone was recorded only once. The chain uses TRBV10-3 and TRBJ1-1; D is unclear. This CDR3 comprises 12 residues. Germline lookup yields CDR1 ENHRY and CDR2 SYGVKD. Trimming took 3 bases from V and 6 from J, leaving 8 bases between them. CDR3 residues: CAISDEAPEAFF. CDR3 nucleotide sequence: TGTGCCATCAGTGATGAGGCCCCTGAAGCTTTCTTT.

The genes are TRBV4-2 and TRBJ2-2; tentatively, D is TRBD1 (6 bases). Trimming removed 8 bases at V and 4 bases at J, with 14 bases between. There are 14 residues in the CDR3. Germline assignment: CDR1 LGHNA and CDR2 YNFKEQ. The DNA for the CDR3 is TGTGCCAGCGTAGCCGGGACAAGCACCGGGGAGCTGTTTTTT. Translated, it gives CASVAGTSTGELFF.

V usage is TRBV2 and J usage is TRBJ2-2; D is ambiguous. V was shortened by 7 bases and J by 5 bases, with 14 bases between the two germline ends. This CDR3 region has 14 residues. Germline lookup yields CDR1 SNHLY and CDR2 FYNNEI. Written as DNA, the CDR3 is TGTGCCAGCAAAAAAGGGTTGGGGACCGGGGAGCTGTTTTTT. It encodes CASKKGLGTGELFF. Combining the CDR3 with reference TRBV2 and TRBJ2-2 gives the whole variable domain EPEVTQTPSHQVTQMGQEVILRCVPISNHLYFYWYRQILGQKVEFLVSFYNNEISEKSEIFDDQFSVERPDGSNFTLKIRSTKLEDSAMYFCASKKGLGTGELFFGEGSRLTVL.

The chain joins TRBV15 to TRBJ2-1; 12 positions agree with TRBD2. Looked up from germline, CDR1 is LNHNV and CDR2 is YYDKDF (reference sequence). This CDR3 contains 16 residues. The V gene end was trimmed by 2 bases and the J gene end by 5 bases; junction bases not matched to a gene: 4. CDR3 amino acids: CATSRTLAGGHNEQFF. CDR3 bases: TGTGCCACCAGCAGAACACTAGCGGGAGGACACAATGAGCAGTTCTTC.

The chain carries TRBV10-3 and TRBJ1-5; D not certain. The germline gives CDR1 ENHRY, CDR2 SYGVKD. The CDR3 length is 15 residues. Trimming pared 3 bases from V and 0 bases from J, leaving 9 bases between. CDR3: CAISDYSSSNQPQHF. Here the CDR3 DNA reads TGTGCCATCAGTGACTACAGCTCTAGCAATCAGCCCCAGCATTTT.

V gene TRBV11-1 combines with J gene TRBJ1-1; the match to TRBD1 covers 8 bases. The germline V gene has CDR1 SGHAT and CDR2 FQDESV (reference sequence). The J segment lost 1 base and the V segment lost 3 bases, leaving 4 bases of the junction unmatched. CDR3 length equals 15 residues. The CDR3 DNA follows: TGTGCCAGCAGCTTTTTTGGGACAGGGAACACTGAAGCTTTCTTT. Its translation is CASSFFGTGNTEAFF.

The chain joins TRBV2 to TRBJ1-3, with no clear D. Germline CDR1 SNHLY, CDR2 FYNNEI. The CDR3 sequence is 15 residues long. V lost 2 bases, J lost 0 bases, and 8 bases lay in between. Here the CDR3 DNA reads TGTGCCAGCAGTGAATCCCCGCGCTCTGGAAACACCATATATTTT. Translating gives CASSESPRSGNTIYF.

The V call is TRBV28, the J call TRBJ2-7; TRBD1 matches 8 bases. The length of the CDR3 is 14 residues. Per the germline V gene, CDR1 is MDHEN and CDR2 is SYDVKM. The V and J ends lost 7 bases and 6 bases, in that order; junction bases with no gene match: 11. As DNA, the CDR3 is TGTGCCAGCACCGACAGGGGTCCCTTGGGCGAGCAGTACTTC. It is translated as CASTDRGPLGEQYF.

This sequence joins TRBV29-1 and TRBJ1-1; 9 bases map to TRBD1. Germline assignment: CDR1 SQVTM and CDR2 ANQGSEA. J was trimmed by 3 bases and V by 7 bases; bases with no gene match: 6. This CDR3 contains 13 residues. CDR3 in amino acids: CSASQGADTEAFF. The CDR3 DNA sequence: TGCAGCGCCTCACAGGGGGCTGACACTGAAGCTTTCTTT.

The rearrangement joins TRBV5-5 to TRBJ1-2; 8 nucleotides align to TRBD1. V lost 1 base, J lost 4 bases, and 9 bases stayed unmatched. In germline, CDR1 is SGHKS, CDR2 YYEKEE (reference sequence). The CDR3 runs 16 residues. CDR3 sequence reads: CASSLRWTGLSYGYTF. The DNA for the CDR3 is TGTGCCAGCAGCTTGAGGTGGACAGGGCTAAGCTATGGCTACACCTTC.

This clone showed up just a few times. This sequence joins TRBV7-9 and TRBJ1-1; D is unresolved. V was trimmed by 4 bases and J by 1 base, leaving 7 bases between them. CDR3 length: 13 residues. Germline V gene lookup returns CDR1 SEHNR and CDR2 FQNEAQ (reference sequence). CDR3 loop: CASSSGSNTEAFF. In DNA, the CDR3 is TGTGCCAGCAGCTCTGGATCGAACACTGAAGCTTTCTTT.

V gene TRBV6-5 combines with J gene TRBJ2-1, with D tentatively TRBD2 (5 bases). CDR3 length: 13 amino acids. The germline gives CDR1 MNHEY, CDR2 SVGAGI. The ends were cut back, 6 bases at V and 8 bases at J, with 14 bases in the middle. The CDR3 nucleotides are TGTGCCAGCAGGCCTACTACTAGAGATGAGCAGTTCTTC. It is translated as CASRPTTRDEQFF.

The V call is TRBV12-3 or TRBV12-4, the J call TRBJ1-1; D possibly corresponds to TRBD1 (5 bases). Trimming cost V 2 bases and J 10 bases, with 14 bases left between them. The CDR3 sequence is 13 residues long. The DNA of the CDR3 is TGTGCCAGCAGTTTAAATTCCAGGGTCGGAGCTTTCTTT. Protein sequence: CASSLNSRVGAFF.

The rearrangement uses TRBV7-9 and TRBJ1-2; TRBD1 aligns across 7 bases. CDR3 length equals 15 residues. Germline assignment: CDR1 SEHNR and CDR2 FQNEAQ (reference sequence). Trimming removed 1 base from V and 4 bases from J; junction bases left unmatched: 6. The CDR3 coding sequence is TGTGCCAGCAGCTTAGGGACAGGCATAGGCTATGGCTACACCTTC. Translating gives CASSLGTGIGYGYTF.

This clone was recorded only once. The rearrangement links TRBV11-2 to TRBJ1-1, with D possibly matching TRBD1 (5 bases). This CDR3 is 16 amino acids long. V was trimmed by 5 bases and J by 5 bases, leaving 21 bases between them. Germline CDR1 is SGHAT and CDR2 is FQNNGV. The CDR3 nucleotides are TGTGCCAGCAGCAGCCGGGACCCACTGAAAGAGACTGAAGCTTTCTTT. Translated, it gives CASSSRDPLKETEAFF.

The chain is built from TRBV6-1 and TRBJ2-1; tentative D call: TRBD2 (6 bases). Trimming took 2 bases from V and 9 from J, leaving 14 bases between them. Per the germline V gene, CDR1 is MNHNS and CDR2 is SASEGT. This CDR3 has 14 amino acids. CDR3 sequence reads: CASSETGVVVEQFF. The CDR3 nucleotides are TGTGCCAGCAGTGAAACGGGAGTTGTGGTTGAGCAGTTCTTC.

The chain links TRBV6-1 to TRBJ2-2; the D is unclear. CDR1 is MNHNS and CDR2 is SASEGT in the germline V gene. This CDR3 is 14 amino acids long. The V and J ends lost 3 bases and 0 bases respectively, with 5 bases between them. CDR3 in amino acids: CASSDRSNTGELFF. DNA of the CDR3: TGTGCCAGCAGTGACAGGTCGAACACCGGGGAGCTGTTTTTT.

V usage is TRBV13 and J usage is TRBJ1-3; D gene ambiguous. CDR1 is PRHDT and CDR2 is FYEKMQ in the germline V gene (reference sequence). Deletions cut 5 bases from V and 2 bases from J, with 4 bases between. The CDR3 runs 12 residues. CDR3 residues: CASSLTGNTIYF. The CDR3 nucleotides read TGTGCCAGCAGCCTAACTGGAAACACCATATATTTT.

Concerning this clone: Within the sample, other DNA sequences also encode this same CDR3. The gene calls are TRBV30 and TRBJ1-1, with TRBD1 as a possible D gene (6 bases). CDR3 length: 13 amino acids. Germline CDR1 and CDR2: GTSNPN and SVGIG (reference sequence). Trimming left V 0 bases short and J 5 bases short, with 10 bases between. The CDR3 here is CAWSVVGATEAFF. DNA for the CDR3: TGTGCCTGGAGTGTAGTGGGGGCTACTGAAGCTTTCTTT. Based on the CDR3 plus reference TRBV30 and TRBJ1-1, the full variable domain is SQTIHQWPATLVQPVGSPLSLECTVEGTSNPNLYWYRQAAGRGLQLLFYSVGIGQISSEVPQNLSASRPQDRQFILSSKKLLLSDSGFYLCAWSVVGATEAFFGQGTRLTVV.

J is TRBJ1-1 and V is TRBV6-5; the match to TRBD1 covers 8 bases. Germline CDR1 MNHEY, CDR2 SVGAGI. The junction had 6 bases not matched to a gene; V was cut back by 6 bases and J by 3 bases. CDR3 length: 14 residues. This chain's CDR3 is CASRGQGAHTEAFF. Here the CDR3 DNA reads TGTGCCAGCAGGGGTCAGGGGGCGCACACTGAAGCTTTCTTT.

This rearrangement joins TRBV27 to TRBJ1-5, with D possibly TRBD1 on 5 matching bases. Germline V lookup: CDR1 MNHEY, CDR2 SMNVEV (reference sequence). Trimming removed 6 bases at V and 6 bases at J, with 12 bases between. This CDR3 is 13 amino acids long. CDR3 sequence: CASSSGYSQPQHF. In nucleotides, the CDR3 is TGTGCCAGCAGCTCAGGGTATAGTCAGCCCCAGCATTTT.

The rearrangement uses TRBV30 and TRBJ2-1; 9 bases fit TRBD2. Germline V lookup: CDR1 GTSNPN, CDR2 SVGIG (reference sequence). This CDR3 is 15 amino acids long. With V trimmed by 1 base and J by 7 bases, 8 bases remained unmatched. CDR3 nucleotide sequence: TGTGCCTGGAGTGCTGGGACTAGCCCTTTAAATGAGCAGTTCTTC. The encoded protein is CAWSAGTSPLNEQFF.

This sequence joins TRBV5-1 and TRBJ2-7; D might be TRBD2 (6 bases). V was pared by 4 bases and J by 1 base, with 12 bases between. The CDR3 has 14 residues. In germline, CDR1 is SGHRS, CDR2 YFSETQ. Here the CDR3 DNA reads TGCGCCAGCAGCCCCCGACTAGGTTCCTACGAGCAGTACTTC. Translating it yields CASSPRLGSYEQYF.

The rearrangement uses TRBV5-1 and TRBJ2-3; 9 bases map to TRBD2. CDR3 length equals 17 residues. In germline, CDR1 is SGHRS, CDR2 YFSETQ. The junction had 10 bases not matched to a gene; V was cut back by 0 bases and J by 5 bases. The chain's CDR3 is CASSLAAGGRGKDTQYF. Here the CDR3 DNA reads TGCGCCAGCAGCTTGGCCGCCGGCGGGAGGGGGAAAGATACGCAGTATTTT.

CDR3 bases: TGTGCCAGCAGTACAGGGGAATGGCATTCACCCCTCCACTTT. Translating gives CASSTGEWHSPLHF. The rearrangement links TRBV6-5 to TRBJ1-6, with 7 positions matching TRBD1. The germline V gene encodes CDR1 MNHEY and CDR2 SVGAGI. J was trimmed by 8 bases and V by 5 bases; bases with no gene match: 6. The CDR3 sequence is 14 residues long.

As DNA, the CDR3 is TGCGCCAGCAGACAACCTCTGGCGGCGGCATACAATGAGCAGTTCTTC. Translation gives CASRQPLAAAYNEQFF. This chain links TRBV5-1 with TRBJ2-1; D is unresolved. Germline loops: CDR1 SGHRS, CDR2 YFSETQ. The V gene lost 5 bases and the J gene lost 4 bases, with 19 bases spanning the gap. The length of the CDR3 is 16 residues.

The chain uses TRBV7-8 and TRBJ2-3, with a possible D match to TRBD2 (5 bases). Germline assignment: CDR1 SGHVS and CDR2 FQNEAQ. V lost 5 bases to trimming and J lost 3 bases, with 15 bases between them. The CDR3 is 15 amino acids. CDR3 sequence (DNA): TGTGCCAGCAGCACCCGTCTAGCTTGGACAGATACGCAGTATTTT. Protein sequence: CASSTRLAWTDTQYF.

V usage is TRBV18 and J usage is TRBJ2-7; tentative D call: TRBD1 (6 bases). The CDR3 loop spans 15 amino acids. Germline V gives CDR1 KGHSH, CDR2 LQKENI. Trimming took off 4 bases at V and 3 bases at J, with 16 bases between the two ends. The CDR3, as DNA: TGTGCCAGCTCACTAGGTGGGCAGGGGTTCTACGAGCAGTACTTC. It codes for CASSLGGQGFYEQYF.